These T cell receptor beta chains were read from a single sample in a study of CD8 T cells in ankylosing spondylitis. TCRdb processed the 5' RACE reads anew with MiXCR; each CDR3 protein has one entry. The profile shows about 500,000 distinct CDR3 sequences, approximately 12% of them singletons. Material: blood, either unsorted or a sorted T cell fraction (not recorded which). These receptors were obtained from a male donor with ankylosing spondylitis. Each CDR3 is given with its conserved first and last residue. Each record gives: clone size, J gene, V gene, CDR3 length, D gene, CDR3 protein, CDR3 DNA. D genes are given only for firm matches. Clone size is shown for a subset of rows, as once, few, many or a class of expanded clone.

clone size: NA
J gene: TRBJ1-2
V gene: TRBV10-2
CDR3 length: 14
D gene: TRBD1
CDR3 protein: CASRSPDRAHGYTF
CDR3 DNA: TGCGCCAGCAGGAGCCCGGACAGGGCACATGGCTACACCTTC

clone size: many
J gene: TRBJ1-2
V gene: TRBV20-1
CDR3 length: 13
D gene: TRBD1
CDR3 protein: CSASPRGRSGYTF
CDR3 DNA: TGCAGTGCTAGCCCCAGGGGGCGATCTGGCTACACCTTC

clone size: NA
J gene: TRBJ1-5
V gene: TRBV7-2
CDR3 length: 14
D gene: NA
CDR3 protein: CASSQGDFNQPQHF
CDR3 DNA: TGTGCCAGCAGCCAGGGAGATTTCAATCAGCCCCAGCATTTT

clone size: few
J gene: TRBJ1-5
V gene: TRBV20-1
CDR3 length: 12
D gene: NA
CDR3 protein: CSASEDRQPQHF
CDR3 DNA: TGCAGTGCTAGCGAGGACAGACAGCCCCAGCATTTT

clone size: NA
J gene: TRBJ1-4
V gene: TRBV5-1
CDR3 length: 14
D gene: TRBD1
CDR3 protein: CASNPTGNNEKLFF
CDR3 DNA: TGCGCCAGCAATCCGACAGGGAATAATGAAAAACTGTTTTTT

clone size: NA
J gene: TRBJ2-7
V gene: TRBV9
CDR3 length: 14
D gene: TRBD2
CDR3 protein: CASSVGTSGNEQYF
CDR3 DNA: TGTGCCAGCAGCGTAGGCACTAGCGGGAACGAGCAGTACTTC

clone size: NA
J gene: TRBJ2-4
V gene: TRBV7-9
CDR3 length: 16
D gene: NA
CDR3 protein: CASSLTDPDAKNIQYF
CDR3 DNA: TGTGCCAGCAGCTTAACGGACCCTGACGCCAAAAACATTCAGTACTTC

clone size: NA
J gene: TRBJ2-1
V gene: TRBV5-1
CDR3 length: 16
D gene: TRBD2
CDR3 protein: CASTLRTSSAYNEQFF
CDR3 DNA: TGCGCCAGCACCTTGCGGACTAGCTCAGCCTACAATGAGCAGTTCTTC

clone size: NA
J gene: TRBJ2-5
V gene: TRBV2
CDR3 length: 13
D gene: NA
CDR3 protein: CASSSDLMETQYF
CDR3 DNA: TGTGCCAGCAGTTCGGACTTGATGGAGACCCAGTACTTC

clone size: NA
J gene: TRBJ2-7
V gene: TRBV11-2
CDR3 length: 13
D gene: TRBD2
CDR3 protein: CASAGLEGDEQYF
CDR3 DNA: TGTGCCTCTGCGGGACTAGAGGGCGACGAGCAGTACTTC

clone size: NA
J gene: TRBJ2-7
V gene: TRBV11-2
CDR3 length: 17
D gene: NA
CDR3 protein: CASSLAPGGGQAIQQYF
CDR3 DNA: TGTGCCAGCAGCTTAGCCCCGGGGGGTGGACAGGCGATCCAGCAGTACTTC

clone size: NA
J gene: TRBJ2-5
V gene: TRBV15
CDR3 length: 15
D gene: NA
CDR3 protein: CATSRDQRLEETQYF
CDR3 DNA: TGTGCCACCAGCAGAGATCAAAGGTTGGAGGAGACCCAGTACTTC

clone size: NA
J gene: TRBJ2-1
V gene: TRBV6-1
CDR3 length: 17
D gene: TRBD1
CDR3 protein: CASSERVRQGTYNEQFF
CDR3 DNA: TGTGCCAGCAGTGAACGGGTACGACAGGGGACCTACAATGAGCAGTTCTTC

clone size: NA
J gene: TRBJ2-1
V gene: TRBV7-2
CDR3 length: 15
D gene: NA
CDR3 protein: CASGPSLSSYNEQFF
CDR3 DNA: TGTGCCAGCGGCCCCTCTTTGAGCTCCTACAATGAGCAGTTCTTC

clone size: few
J gene: TRBJ2-1
V gene: TRBV10-3
CDR3 length: 11
D gene: NA
CDR3 protein: CATGQYGEQFF
CDR3 DNA: TGTGCCACAGGCCAGTACGGTGAGCAGTTCTTC

clone size: few
J gene: TRBJ2-1
V gene: TRBV12-3/TRBV12-4
CDR3 length: 12
D gene: TRBD2
CDR3 protein: CASTGSSGKQFF
CDR3 DNA: TGTGCCTCCACAGGCAGTAGCGGGAAGCAGTTCTTC

clone size: NA
J gene: TRBJ2-5
V gene: TRBV6-5
CDR3 length: 16
D gene: NA
CDR3 protein: CASSFRPGAVQETQYF
CDR3 DNA: TGTGCCAGCAGTTTTAGACCCGGGGCCGTCCAAGAGACCCAGTACTTC

clone size: few
J gene: TRBJ2-5
V gene: TRBV20-1
CDR3 length: 14
D gene: TRBD1
CDR3 protein: CSVGGQGAKKTQYF
CDR3 DNA: TGCAGTGTCGGGGGACAGGGGGCGAAAAAGACCCAGTACTTC

clone size: NA
J gene: TRBJ2-1
V gene: TRBV11-3
CDR3 length: 16
D gene: TRBD2
CDR3 protein: CASSSKGLAFYNEQFF
CDR3 DNA: TGTGCCAGCAGCTCGAAAGGACTAGCGTTTTACAATGAGCAGTTCTTC

clone size: NA
J gene: TRBJ1-4
V gene: TRBV19
CDR3 length: 13
D gene: TRBD1
CDR3 protein: CASTGQGREKLFF
CDR3 DNA: TGTGCCAGCACGGGACAGGGGAGGGAAAAACTGTTTTTT

clone size: NA
J gene: TRBJ2-7
V gene: TRBV7-6
CDR3 length: 14
D gene: NA
CDR3 protein: CASSSRTGTYEQYF
CDR3 DNA: TGCGCCAGCAGCTCCCGGACCGGTACCTACGAGCAGTACTTC

clone size: NA
J gene: TRBJ1-6
V gene: TRBV20-1
CDR3 length: 14
D gene: NA
CDR3 protein: CSARDRDFNSPLHF
CDR3 DNA: TGCAGTGCTAGAGACAGGGACTTTAATTCACCCCTCCACTTT

clone size: few
J gene: TRBJ1-1
V gene: TRBV25-1
CDR3 length: 13
D gene: NA
CDR3 protein: CASSAGEESEAFF
CDR3 DNA: TGTGCCAGCAGTGCCGGGGAAGAGTCTGAAGCTTTCTTT

clone size: few
J gene: TRBJ2-1
V gene: TRBV11-2
CDR3 length: 13
D gene: NA
CDR3 protein: CASSPLGGSEQFF
CDR3 DNA: TGTGCCAGCAGCCCCCTGGGGGGCTCTGAGCAGTTCTTC

clone size: NA
J gene: TRBJ2-2
V gene: TRBV12-3/TRBV12-4
CDR3 length: 13
D gene: NA
CDR3 protein: CAFSGDMAGELFF
CDR3 DNA: TGTGCCTTTTCAGGGGACATGGCCGGGGAGCTGTTTTTT

clone size: NA
J gene: TRBJ2-5
V gene: TRBV30
CDR3 length: 13
D gene: NA
CDR3 protein: CAWSTGLGETQYF
CDR3 DNA: TGTGCCTGGAGTACGGGGTTAGGGGAGACCCAGTACTTC

clone size: NA
J gene: TRBJ2-7
V gene: TRBV5-1
CDR3 length: 16
D gene: TRBD2
CDR3 protein: CASTLRRDGRSYEQYF
CDR3 DNA: TGCGCCAGCACCTTAAGGAGGGACGGGAGGTCCTACGAGCAGTACTTC

clone size: few
J gene: TRBJ2-3
V gene: TRBV11-3
CDR3 length: 15
D gene: NA
CDR3 protein: CASSLGGFAADTQYF
CDR3 DNA: TGTGCCAGCAGCTTAGGGGGTTTCGCCGCAGATACGCAGTATTTT

clone size: few
J gene: TRBJ2-3
V gene: TRBV3-1
CDR3 length: 18
D gene: NA
CDR3 protein: CASSQDRGTVQITDTQYF
CDR3 DNA: TGTGCCAGCAGCCAAGATAGGGGAACCGTTCAGATTACAGATACGCAGTATTTT

clone size: few
J gene: TRBJ2-2
V gene: TRBV14
CDR3 length: 13
D gene: NA
CDR3 protein: CASSPHKSGELFF
CDR3 DNA: TGTGCCAGCAGCCCTCACAAGTCCGGGGAGCTGTTTTTT